The 17 T cell receptor beta chains given below trace back to one sample, sequenced in a study of OX40 agonist ivuxolimab in advanced cancers. The method was immunoSEQ multiplex PCR; TCRdb's version includes in-frame clones alone and lacks a portion of them. The table has some 75,000 clones, about 88% seen once. Here the sequenced sample was CD4+ or CD8+ T cells sorted from blood, taken in a trial of the OX40 agonist ivuxolimab. These receptors were taken from an adult with an advanced solid tumor such as melanoma, head and neck, liver or kidney cancer.

V and J are TRBV5-4 and TRBJ2-5; a possible D gene is TRBD1 (6 bases). The CDR3 extends over 14 amino acids. V lost 1 base and J 1 base, leaving 8 bases between the germline ends. Looked up from germline, CDR1 is SGHNT and CDR2 is YYREEE (reference sequence). The CDR3 region has the DNA TGTGCCAGCAGCTTGCCGACAGGCCAAGAGACCCAGTACTTC. Protein product: CASSLPTGQETQYF. The variable domain in full, with the rest retrieved from reference TRBV5-4 and TRBJ2-5, is ETGVTQSPTHLIKTRGQQVTLRCSSQSGHNTVSWYQQALGQGPQFIFQYYREEENGRGNFPPRFSGLQFPNYSSELNVNALELDDSALYLCASSLPTGQETQYFGPGTRLLVL.

The chain recombines TRBV29-1 with TRBJ1-1, with D possibly TRBD1 on 5 matching bases. Trimming took 4 bases from V and 4 from J, leaving 7 bases between them. The germline V gene encodes CDR1 SQVTM and CDR2 ANQGSEA. The CDR3 spans 11 residues. CDR3 nucleotide sequence: TGCAGCGTTGTAGGGGTCACTGAAGCTTTCTTT. It is translated as CSVVGVTEAFF.

J is TRBJ1-6 and V is TRBV28, with TRBD1 matching over 9 bases. Per the germline V gene, CDR1 is MDHEN and CDR2 is SYDVKM. J was trimmed by 7 bases and V by 4 bases; bases with no gene match: 5. This CDR3 region has 15 residues. The CDR3 nucleotides read TGTGCCAGCAGTTATGGGGGGACAGGGAATTCACCCCTCCACTTT. Translated: CASSYGGTGNSPLHF.

V usage is TRBV6-5 and J usage is TRBJ2-7; D not resolved. Trimming took 2 bases from V and 5 from J, leaving 7 bases between them. CDR3 length equals 12 residues. In germline, CDR1 is MNHEY, CDR2 SVGAGI. The CDR3 DNA sequence: TGTGCCAGCAGTTACGAAGTAAACGAGCAGTACTTC. Translated: CASSYEVNEQYF.

This chain uses TRBV5-6 with TRBJ1-5, with no clear D. Germline CDR1 reads SGHDT; CDR2 reads YYEEEE. CDR3 length equals 15 residues. The V end lost 1 base, the J end lost 0 bases, and 8 bases lay between the germline ends. CDR3 coding DNA: TGTGCCAGCAGCTTGAGAGGAAATAGCAATCAGCCCCAGCATTTT. Translating it yields CASSLRGNSNQPQHF.

Comment on this clone: In the same sample, other DNA sequences code for this CDR3. The V and J genes are TRBV18 and TRBJ1-2, with 7 bases aligning to TRBD1. After removal of 4 bases from V and 2 bases from J, the junction contained 1 base not matched to a gene. The CDR3 is 13 amino acids. From germline, CDR1 is KGHSH and CDR2 LQKENI. The CDR3 nucleotides read TGTGCCAGCTCACTACAGGGGAACTATGGCTACACCTTC. Its translation is CASSLQGNYGYTF. Looking up the rest from reference TRBV18 and TRBJ1-2 gives the full variable domain: NAGVMQNPRHLVRRRGQEARLRCSPMKGHSHVYWYRQLPEEGLKFMVYLQKENIIDESGMPKERFSAEFPKEGPSILRIQQVVRGDSAAYFCASSLQGNYGYTFGSGTRLTVV.

The rearrangement uses TRBV30 and TRBJ1-3, with D possibly being TRBD1 (5 bases). Between the trimmed V and J ends, which lost 4 bases and 4 bases, there was a span of 17 bases. Germline V gene data show CDR1 as GTSNPN and CDR2 as SVGIG (reference sequence). This CDR3 comprises 15 residues. The CDR3 nucleotides are TGTGCCTGGAATCAAGATAGGGGTTCCGGAAACACCATATATTTT. It is translated as CAWNQDRGSGNTIYF. The full variable domain, in which reference TRBV30 and TRBJ1-3 provide the parts outside the CDR3, is SQTIHQWPATLVQPVGSPLSLECTVEGTSNPNLYWYRQAAGRGLQLLFYSVGIGQISSEVPQNLSASRPQDRQFILSSKKLLLSDSGFYLCAWNQDRGSGNTIYFGEGSWLTVV.

V and J are TRBV10-3 and TRBJ1-5; possibly TRBD1 for D (5 bases). Germline CDR1 ENHRY, CDR2 SYGVKD. The V end lost 3 bases, the J end lost 4 bases, and 10 bases lay between the germline ends. This CDR3 has 14 amino acids. This CDR3 is CAISEGVANQPQHF. In DNA form, the CDR3 reads TGTGCCATCAGTGAAGGGGTGGCGAATCAGCCCCAGCATTTT.

The V and J genes are TRBV14 and TRBJ1-1; D ambiguous. The CDR3 is 14 residues long. Germline lookup yields CDR1 SGHDN and CDR2 FVKESK. Trimming pared 3 bases from V and 0 bases from J, leaving 8 bases between. In DNA, the CDR3 is TGTGCCAGCAGCCATAATTGGATGAACACTGAAGCTTTCTTT. Amino acid sequence: CASSHNWMNTEAFF.

The V and J genes are TRBV14 and TRBJ2-3; 7 bases agree with TRBD1. The V gene end was trimmed by 3 bases and the J gene end by 9 bases; junction bases not matched to a gene: 6. Germline V lookup: CDR1 SGHDN, CDR2 FVKESK. The CDR3 sequence is 13 residues long. CDR3: CASSQDRTGTQYF. Written as DNA, the CDR3 is TGTGCCAGCAGCCAGGACAGGACAGGCACGCAGTATTTT.

This clone has a single count. V usage is TRBV6-5 and J usage is TRBJ2-5; TRBD1 matches at 9 bases. Germline-derived CDR1 and CDR2 are MNHEY and SVGAGI. The CDR3 is 15 amino acids. Trimming cost V 0 bases and J 3 bases; bases outside gene matches: 2. The CDR3: CASSYSTGGKETQYF. The CDR3 bases are TGTGCCAGCAGTTACTCGACAGGGGGGAAAGAGACCCAGTACTTC.

The chain combines TRBV19 with TRBJ2-2; D uncertain. V was shortened by 5 bases and J by 6 bases, with 10 bases between the two germline ends. Per germline, CDR1 LNHDA and CDR2 SQIVND (reference sequence). This CDR3 has 13 residues. The chain's CDR3 is CASSSRVAGELFF. CDR3 coding DNA: TGTGCCAGTAGTTCTAGAGTCGCCGGGGAGCTGTTTTTT.

This chain uses TRBV13 with TRBJ2-5; TRBD2 aligns across 8 bases. The V segment lost 10 bases and the J segment 1 base; nucleotides outside the gene matches: 2. Germline lookup yields CDR1 PRHDT and CDR2 FYEKMQ (reference sequence). This CDR3 has 12 amino acids. Written as DNA, the CDR3 is TGTGCCAACCGGGGGGGCCAAGAGACCCAGTACTTC. Protein product: CANRGGQETQYF.

The chain recombines TRBV5-5 with TRBJ2-1, with 7 bases matching TRBD1. The CDR3 sequence is 13 residues long. Trimming at V came to 4 bases and at J to 9 bases, leaving 7 bases not matched to a gene. Germline V gene lookup returns CDR1 SGHKS and CDR2 YYEKEE (reference sequence). This CDR3 is CASSRDSGSEQFF. CDR3 in DNA: TGTGCCAGCAGCCGGGACAGTGGCAGTGAGCAGTTCTTC.

The chain combines TRBV5-1 with TRBJ2-1; the match to TRBD2 covers 8 bases. Trimming cost V 0 bases and J 5 bases; bases outside gene matches: 1. The CDR3 totals 14 residues. Per germline, CDR1 SGHRS and CDR2 YFSETQ. The CDR3 loop reads CASSLGLANNEQFF. The CDR3 DNA sequence: TGCGCCAGCAGCTTGGGACTAGCGAACAATGAGCAGTTCTTC. Full variable domain (missing parts from reference TRBV5-1 and TRBJ2-1): KAGVTQTPRYLIKTRGQQVTLSCSPISGHRSVSWYQQTPGQGLQFLFEYFSETQRNKGNFPGRFSGRQFSNSRSEMNVSTLELGDSALYLCASSLGLANNEQFFGPGTRLTVL.

The J gene is TRBJ2-1, the V gene TRBV10-3; the match to TRBD2 covers 7 bases. Germline V lookup: CDR1 ENHRY, CDR2 SYGVKD. The CDR3 has 17 residues. V gave up 0 bases and J gave up 0 bases; unmatched junction bases: 5. The CDR3 region has the DNA TGTGCCATCAGTGAGTCTGCGGGGGTTAGCTCCTACAATGAGCAGTTCTTC. The encoded protein is CAISESAGVSSYNEQFF.

The chain employs TRBV9 and TRBJ2-1; D gene unclear. Germline V CDR1 and CDR2: SGDLS, YYNGEE. The V gene lost 1 base and the J gene lost 2 bases, with 13 bases spanning the gap. This CDR3 region has 16 residues. The CDR3 DNA reads as TGTGCCAGCAGCGTATCCAGCCGCCTCGCCTACAATGAGCAGTTCTTC. Protein product: CASSVSSRLAYNEQFF.